The following is a T cell receptor beta chain sequence with its context. This sample stems from a study of blood T cell repertoires in COVID-19. Study-wide context: Samples of COVID-19 (acute and convalescent) were obtained from the United States, Italy and Spain. Sources were T cells, B-cell-depleted T cells, or PBMCs; the material itself was cDNA or gDNA.

The CDR3 length is 14 residues. The V gene's germline CDR1 is SGHDT and CDR2 YYEEEE. V shed 0 bases, J shed 5 bases, and the junction held 4 bases outside the gene matches. In the source study's methods: Amplification of reference gene primers was used by the study to estimate nucleated cell counts. The protocol was immunoSEQ multiplex PCR, while the TCRdb copy is restricted to in-frame clones and leaves out a portion. The V and J calls and the clone size are those of that table, but D and trimming were determined from the DNA. The table records 200,000 to 250,000 clones, about four fifths of them present only once.

The TCR originated in a woman in her 70s with acute or convalescent COVID-19. The chain joins TRBV5-6 to TRBJ1-2; 7 bases map to TRBD1. Material for sequencing was peripheral blood. CDR3 coding DNA: TGTGCCAGCAGCTTGGTGAGACAGGGATATGGCTACACCTTC. It is translated as CASSLVRQGYGYTF.